This is a list of T cell receptor beta chains from one sample in a study of T cell clonotyping in hematopoietic cell transplantation. TCRdb's table, derived via immunoSEQ multiplex PCR, lists solely in-frame clones and lacks some. The sample yields some 2,000 clones, under 80% seen once. What was sequenced was peripheral blood mononuclear cells. These receptors were taken from a man aged 30 to 45 in good health. Some clones in this sample may be carry-over from other donors' samples. CDR3s include the opening cysteine and the closing phenylalanine or tryptophan. D genes are given only for firm matches. Size tells how often a clone was seen (once, few, many) or the class of an expanded clone, and some rows leave it out.

v_gene	abundance	j_gene	d_gene	CDR3aa	CDR3nt
TRBV6-1	.	TRBJ2-7	.	CASSEAAGAVYEQYF	TGTGCCAGCAGTGAAGCGGCAGGGGCCGTCTACGAGCAGTACTTC
TRBV9	once	TRBJ2-3	.	CASSVAVGAEDTQYF	TGTGCCAGCAGCGTAGCCGTCGGGGCTGAAGATACGCAGTATTTT
TRBV4-1	.	TRBJ1-5	.	CASSQDEGEGQPQHF	TGCGCCAGCAGCCAAGATGAAGGGGAAGGACAGCCCCAGCATTTT
TRBV10-3	.	TRBJ1-1	.	CAISEWRLNTEAFF	TGTGCCATCAGTGAATGGCGGTTGAACACTGAAGCTTTCTTT
TRBV30	.	TRBJ1-3	TRBD1	CARRGDRGIPPGNTIYF	TGTGCCAGGAGAGGGGACAGGGGAATCCCCCCTGGAAACACCATATATTTT
TRBV28	few	TRBJ1-1	.	CASIGVMNTEAFF	TGTGCCAGTATAGGAGTTATGAACACTGAAGCTTTCTTT
TRBV5-1	.	TRBJ2-1	TRBD2	CASSLAPLAGPYNEQFF	TGCGCCAGCAGCTTGGCCCCCCTAGCGGGACCCTACAATGAGCAGTTCTTC
TRBV6-6	.	TRBJ1-2	.	CASTAGGDGYGYTF	TGTGCCAGCACCGCGGGGGGGGACGGCTATGGCTACACCTTC
TRBV6-5	.	TRBJ1-5	.	CASMKTGGQPQHF	TGTGCCAGCATGAAGACAGGCGGTCAGCCCCAGCATTTT
TRBV25-1	once	TRBJ2-5	.	CASSEIGSGEETQYF	TGTGCCAGCAGTGAAATTGGGTCAGGGGAAGAGACCCAGTACTTC
TRBV7-9	.	TRBJ1-2	.	CASSGGKGECYYGYTF	TGTGCCAGCAGCGGAGGGAAGGGAGAATGCTACTATGGCTACACCTTC
TRBV2	.	TRBJ2-5	.	CASSESEESAQETQYF	TGTGCCAGCAGTGAATCAGAGGAGAGCGCCCAAGAGACCCAGTACTTC
TRBV30	.	TRBJ1-1	TRBD1	CAWSDDRGGGTEAFF	TGTGCCTGGAGTGACGACAGGGGCGGGGGCACTGAAGCTTTCTTT
TRBV19	.	TRBJ1-2	.	CASRSMDRYGYTF	TGTGCCAGTAGGTCGATGGATCGGTATGGCTACACCTTC
TRBV19	.	TRBJ1-1	.	CASSQQGIEAFF	TGTGCCAGTAGCCAACAGGGAATTGAAGCTTTCTTT
TRBV4-1	few	TRBJ1-3	.	CASSQSRGSGNTIYF	TGCGCCAGCAGCCAATCTAGGGGCTCTGGAAACACCATATATTTT
TRBV29-1	few	TRBJ1-1	.	CSAWGTEAFF	TGCAGCGCTTGGGGGACTGAAGCTTTCTTT
TRBV27	few	TRBJ2-5	TRBD2	CASTPGGMYQETQYF	TGTGCCAGCACCCCCGGGGGGATGTACCAAGAGACCCAGTACTTC
TRBV30	.	TRBJ1-2	TRBD1	CAWSVTGGYGYTF	TGTGCCTGGAGTGTTACAGGGGGGTATGGCTACACCTTC
TRBV10-3	few	TRBJ1-4	.	CAIREEGQGEKLFF	TGTGCCATCAGAGAAGAGGGACAAGGTGAAAAACTGTTTTTT
TRBV28	.	TRBJ1-2	.	CASSHDPYGYTF	TGTGCCAGCAGCCACGACCCCTATGGCTACACCTTC
TRBV19	.	TRBJ2-7	.	CASSMTTSSSYEQYF	TGTGCCAGTAGTATGACCACTAGCAGCTCCTACGAGCAGTACTTC
TRBV13	.	TRBJ2-7	.	CASSSSGAATRQYF	TGTGCCAGCAGCTCCAGTGGAGCGGCGACGAGGCAGTACTTC
TRBV5-1	.	TRBJ1-1	.	CASSLDHGGGTEAFF	TGCGCCAGCAGCTTGGACCACGGGGGGGGTACTGAAGCTTTCTTT
TRBV5-8	once	TRBJ1-5	.	CASSLDGISNQPQHF	TGTGCCAGCAGCTTGGACGGGATTAGCAATCAGCCCCAGCATTTT
TRBV6-5	.	TRBJ2-7	.	CASSYQAGYEQYF	TGTGCCAGCAGTTATCAGGCGGGCTACGAGCAGTACTTC
TRBV28	.	TRBJ1-2	.	CASSSSRGSGYTF	TGTGCCAGCAGTTCCTCAAGGGGATCTGGCTACACCTTC
TRBV5-6	few	TRBJ1-5	.	CASSLQRQPQHF	TGTGCCAGCAGCTTGCAGCGGCAGCCCCAGCATTTT
TRBV30	.	TRBJ1-2	TRBD1	CAWGTGVNYGYTF	TGTGCCTGGGGTACAGGGGTGAACTATGGCTACACCTTC
TRBV25-1	once	TRBJ2-3	.	CASSEYGGADTQYF	TGTGCCAGCAGTGAATATGGAGGGGCAGATACGCAGTATTTT
TRBV9	.	TRBJ1-5	.	CASSAGGGSGNQPQHF	TGTGCCAGCAGCGCTGGAGGGGGATCGGGCAATCAGCCCCAGCATTTT
TRBV5-8	.	TRBJ2-4	.	CASSGAKNIQYF	TGTGCCAGCTCGGGAGCTAAAAACATTCAGTACTTC
TRBV18	few	TRBJ1-1	TRBD1	CASNTGENTEAFF	TGTGCCAGCAATACAGGGGAGAACACTGAAGCTTTCTTT
TRBV5-1	.	TRBJ2-3	.	CASELGTSTDTQYF	TGCGCCTCCGAGTTGGGGACTAGCACAGATACGCAGTATTTT
TRBV6-8	.	TRBJ1-1	.	CASRMNTEAFF	TGTGCCAGCCGGATGAACACTGAAGCTTTCTTT
TRBV9	.	TRBJ2-2	TRBD1	CASSVGQGNTGELFF	TGTGCCAGCAGCGTAGGACAGGGAAACACCGGGGAGCTGTTTTTT
TRBV18	few	TRBJ2-7	.	CASSPEMVEQYF	TGTGCCAGCTCACCCGAAATGGTCGAGCAGTACTTC
TRBV15	.	TRBJ2-3	TRBD1	CATSRDFGDRGTDTQYF	TGTGCCACCAGCAGAGATTTTGGAGACAGGGGCACAGATACGCAGTATTTT
TRBV5-1	.	TRBJ2-2	TRBD2	CASSFSGGPAGELFF	TGCGCCAGCAGCTTTAGCGGGGGCCCGGCCGGGGAGCTGTTTTTT
TRBV6-5	once	TRBJ1-2	.	CASSYSTGYGYTF	TGTGCCAGCAGTTACTCGACGGGTTATGGCTACACCTTC
TRBV7-9	once	TRBJ1-5	TRBD1	CASSLGHPGTGHQPQHF	TGTGCCAGCAGCTTAGGCCATCCCGGGACAGGGCATCAGCCCCAGCATTTT
TRBV28	once	TRBJ1-3	.	CASTLGGSGNTIYF	TGTGCCAGCACCCTAGGGGGGTCTGGAAACACCATATATTTT
TRBV7-9	few	TRBJ2-4	TRBD2	CAREVDKNIQYF	TGTGCCCGGGAGGTGGACAAAAACATTCAGTACTTC
TRBV5-6	.	TRBJ2-3	.	CASSLEARSTDTQYF	TGTGCCAGCAGCTTGGAAGCAAGGAGCACAGATACGCAGTATTTT
TRBV14	.	TRBJ1-2	.	CASSQVGGNYGYTF	TGTGCCAGCAGCCAAGTGGGGGGTAACTATGGCTACACCTTC